These 23 T cell receptor beta chains were sequenced from one sample in a study of blood T cell repertoires in COVID-19. Measured with immunoSEQ multiplex PCR; TCRdb has only the in-frame clones, and not every one. The top ten clones hold around 7% of a sample with about 170,000 clones, around 83% of them seen once. The sequenced sample was peripheral blood. These receptors all come from a woman older than 75 in a cohort sampled during active or convalescent COVID-19.

V usage is TRBV9 and J usage is TRBJ2-5, with D hard to call. CDR1 and CDR2 from the germline V gene are SGDLS and YYNGEE. The length of the CDR3 is 14 residues. Trimming removed 4 bases from V and 1 base from J, with 11 bases in between. CDR3 DNA: TGTGCCAGCAGCCCAAGACGGAGCCAAGAGACCCAGTACTTC. Residues: CASSPRRSQETQYF.

This CDR3 is CASSPVATKNTEAFF. The CDR3 DNA reads as TGTGCCAGCTCACCGGTGGCTACTAAGAACACTGAAGCTTTCTTT. V and J are TRBV18 and TRBJ1-1; the D is unclear. This CDR3 spans 15 amino acids. Germline lookup yields CDR1 KGHSH and CDR2 LQKENI. V was pared by 3 bases and J by 1 base, with 12 bases between.

The V gene is TRBV7-6, the J gene TRBJ2-7; 9 bases align to TRBD2. Germline loops: CDR1 SGHVS, CDR2 FNYEAQ. With V trimmed by 0 bases and J by 2 bases, 5 bases remained unmatched. The CDR3 loop spans 16 amino acids. The CDR3 region is CASSLASRGGAYEQYF. The CDR3 DNA is TGTGCCAGCAGCTTAGCCTCGCGCGGGGGGGCCTACGAGCAGTACTTC.

The chain employs TRBV7-9 and TRBJ2-5; 16 positions agree with TRBD2. This CDR3 spans 17 amino acids. V shed 0 bases, J shed 5 bases, and the junction held 3 bases outside the gene matches. Germline CDR1 and CDR2: SEHNR and FQNEAQ (reference sequence). Here the CDR3 DNA reads TGTGCCAGCAGCTTAGCAGGGACTAGCGGGGGGGCCGAGACCCAGTACTTC. The encoded protein is CASSLAGTSGGAETQYF. The full variable domain, with the rest looked up from reference TRBV7-9 and TRBJ2-5, is DTGVSQNPRHKITKRGQNVTFRCDPISEHNRLYWYRQTLGQGPEFLTYFQNEAQLEKSRLLSDRFSAERPKGSFSTLEIQRTEQGDSAMYLCASSLAGTSGGAETQYFGPGTRLLVL.

V and J are TRBV7-9 and TRBJ2-3; D may be TRBD1 (5 bases). The CDR3 covers 13 residues. V was clipped by 5 bases and J by 6 bases, with 12 bases between them. CDR1 is SEHNR, CDR2 FQNEAQ, per germline (reference sequence). The CDR3 reads CASSPSRVDTQYF. CDR3 in DNA: TGTGCCAGCAGCCCCTCCAGGGTCGATACGCAGTATTTT.

The rearrangement uses TRBV18 and TRBJ2-7; D is undetermined. The CDR3 has 12 amino acids. The germline V gene encodes CDR1 KGHSH and CDR2 LQKENI. The V end lost 6 bases, the J end lost 4 bases, and 10 bases lay between the germline ends. CDR3 residues: CASSPGRYEQYV. CDR3 coding DNA: TGTGCCAGCTCCCCAGGCAGGTACGAGCAGTACGTC.

The V gene is TRBV20-1, the J gene TRBJ1-6; weak D call: TRBD1 (6 bases). This CDR3 has 15 amino acids. CDR1 is DFQATT and CDR2 is SNEGSKA in the germline V gene (reference sequence). V was clipped by 3 bases and J by 4 bases, with 13 bases between them. CDR3 bases: TGCAGTGCTAGTATAGGGGGTAGTTATAATTCACCCCTCCACTTT. Protein: CSASIGGSYNSPLHF.

The chain combines TRBV19 with TRBJ1-5, with TRBD1 identical over 9 bases. V gave up 1 base and J gave up 0 bases; unmatched junction bases: 7. The CDR3 covers 18 residues. Germline CDR1 reads LNHDA; CDR2 reads SQIVND (reference sequence). The CDR3 DNA reads TGTGCCAGTAGTATAGTACAGGGGGCGATTTATAGCAATCAGCCCCAGCATTTT. The encoded protein is CASSIVQGAIYSNQPQHF. The whole variable domain, remainder taken from reference TRBV19 and TRBJ1-5, is DGGITQSPKYLFRKEGQNVTLSCEQNLNHDAMYWYRQDPGQGLRLIYYSQIVNDFQKGDIAEGYSVSREKKESFPLTVTSAQKNPTAFYLCASSIVQGAIYSNQPQHFGDGTRLSIL.

V gene TRBV20-1 combines with J gene TRBJ1-1; D is unclear. Trimming left V 3 bases short and J 1 base short, with 9 bases between. The CDR3 runs to 13 residues. Germline assignment: CDR1 DFQATT and CDR2 SNEGSKA (reference sequence). The CDR3 nucleotides are TGCAGTGCTAGTTCACTCGCGAACACTGAAGCTTTCTTT. Translated: CSASSLANTEAFF.

The V call is TRBV30, the J call TRBJ1-6; D ambiguous. Trimming stripped 2 bases from V and 0 bases from J, with 14 bases between. Germline values: CDR1 GTSNPN, CDR2 SVGIG (reference sequence). This CDR3 is built from 17 residues. CDR3 DNA: TGTGCCTGGAGTTCTCCTTCCTCGAGCTCCTATAATTCACCCCTCCACTTT. Translation: CAWSSPSSSSYNSPLHF. Together with reference TRBV30 and TRBJ1-6, the CDR3 gives the full variable domain: SQTIHQWPATLVQPVGSPLSLECTVEGTSNPNLYWYRQAAGRGLQLLFYSVGIGQISSEVPQNLSASRPQDRQFILSSKKLLLSDSGFYLCAWSSPSSSSYNSPLHFGNGTRLTVT.

This chain joins TRBV4-3 and TRBJ2-7; 15 bases agree with TRBD2. Per the germline V gene, CDR1 is LGHNA and CDR2 is YSLEER. This CDR3 contains 19 residues. Trimming took 4 bases from V and 6 from J; bases not matched to a gene: 16. This CDR3 reads CASSLQVTGTSGGSVEQYF. The CDR3 DNA reads TGCGCCAGCAGCCTTCAAGTTACCGGGACTAGCGGGGGGTCTGTCGAGCAGTACTTC.

The V gene is TRBV10-3, the J gene TRBJ2-1; 16 positions match TRBD2. The CDR3 consists of 15 residues. The V gene end was trimmed by 6 bases and the J gene end by 8 bases; junction bases not matched to a gene: 4. Germline V gene sequence: CDR1 ENHRY, CDR2 SYGVKD. CDR3 protein: CAIRSGTSGRDEQFF. CDR3 nucleotides: TGTGCCATCAGAAGCGGGACTAGCGGGAGGGATGAGCAGTTCTTC.

The chain joins TRBV11-3 to TRBJ2-7, with D perhaps matching TRBD1 (6 bases). Germline V gene lookup returns CDR1 SGHNT and CDR2 YENEEA. The germline V and J ends were trimmed by 5 bases and 2 bases, with 16 bases remaining between them. The CDR3 runs to 15 residues. The CDR3 spells CASSPILGQPYEQYF. CDR3 in DNA: TGTGCCAGCAGCCCGATCCTAGGACAGCCCTACGAGCAGTACTTC.

The chain combines TRBV9 with TRBJ2-5; maybe TRBD2 (5 bases). Trimming left V 6 bases short and J 1 base short, with 13 bases between. This CDR3 spans 14 amino acids. Germline values: CDR1 SGDLS, CDR2 YYNGEE. The DNA for the CDR3 is TGTGCCAGCAACCGCGGGCGGCCCCAAGAGACCCAGTACTTC. Translating it yields CASNRGRPQETQYF.

The rearrangement uses TRBV18 and TRBJ2-2, with 8 bases matching TRBD1. Germline values: CDR1 KGHSH, CDR2 LQKENI. Germline trimming cut 5 bases from V and 0 bases from J; bases unmatched to any gene: 5. The length of the CDR3 is 16 residues. The CDR3 reads CASSGQGLANTGELFF. The CDR3 nucleotides read TGTGCCAGCTCAGGACAGGGTCTCGCGAACACCGGGGAGCTGTTTTTT.

The J gene is TRBJ2-7, the V gene TRBV18; TRBD1 is a possible D gene (5 bases). V lost 7 bases, J lost 2 bases, and 12 bases lay in between. The CDR3 is 13 amino acids. The germline V gene has CDR1 KGHSH and CDR2 LQKENI. CDR3 nucleotide sequence: TGTGCCAGCTTTTCGGACAAAACCTACGAGCAGTACGTC. It yields the protein CASFSDKTYEQYV.

This rearrangement joins TRBV10-2 to TRBJ1-1; 10 bases are a match to TRBD1. CDR1 is WSHSY and CDR2 is SAAADI in the germline V gene. J gave up 2 bases and V 6 bases, and 6 bases lay outside the gene matches. This CDR3 spans 15 amino acids. CDR3 in amino acids: CASSDRDRGNTEAFF. The CDR3, as DNA: TGCGCCAGCAGCGACCGGGACAGGGGAAACACTGAAGCTTTCTTT.

The chain employs TRBV4-1 and TRBJ2-2; 14 bases are shared with TRBD2. J lost 4 bases, V lost 2 bases, and 9 bases had no gene match. CDR1 and CDR2 from the germline V gene are MGHRA and YSYEKL. The length of the CDR3 is 19 residues. CDR3 sequence reads: CASSQPRTSGGISTGELFF. Written as DNA, the CDR3 is TGCGCCAGCAGCCAACCCCGGACTAGCGGGGGGATTAGCACCGGGGAGCTGTTTTTT.

The chain uses TRBV29-1 and TRBJ1-6; D is uncertain. Trimming cost V 5 bases and J 7 bases, with 15 bases left between them. The CDR3 has 14 amino acids. Germline-derived CDR1 and CDR2 are SQVTM and ANQGSEA. The chain's CDR3 is CSVSETPQNSPLHF. The CDR3 DNA sequence: TGCAGCGTTTCCGAAACACCGCAGAATTCACCCCTCCACTTT.

The chain combines TRBV27 with TRBJ1-1; 9 nucleotides line up with TRBD1. This CDR3 has 16 amino acids. CDR1 and CDR2 (germline): MNHEY, SMNVEV (reference sequence). The J segment lost 5 bases and the V segment lost 5 bases, leaving 12 bases of the junction unmatched. The CDR3 DNA reads TGTGCCAGCAGTCCAGGGACAGGGAGGTTGGAAACTGAAGCTTTCTTT. The encoded protein is CASSPGTGRLETEAFF.

This sequence joins TRBV6-5 and TRBJ1-1; D perhaps matches TRBD1 (6 bases). V lost 7 bases and J 5 bases, leaving 14 bases between the germline ends. From germline, CDR1 is MNHEY and CDR2 SVGAGI. The CDR3 spans 13 residues. The CDR3 DNA reads TGTGCCAGCACAACAGGGTGGTGGACTGAAGCTTTCTTT. Its protein is CASTTGWWTEAFF.

This clone has just one count. V is TRBV20-1 and J is TRBJ2-5; TRBD2 matches 10 bases. Trimming at V came to 3 bases and at J to 4 bases, leaving 5 bases not matched to a gene. The CDR3 extends over 14 amino acids. Germline loops: CDR1 DFQATT, CDR2 SNEGSKA (reference sequence). CDR3 in amino acids: CSASRAGGLETQYF. DNA of the CDR3: TGCAGTGCTAGTAGAGCGGGGGGGCTAGAGACCCAGTACTTC.

The chain carries TRBV2 and TRBJ2-7; no reliable D call. This CDR3 region has 12 residues. Germline-derived CDR1 and CDR2 are SNHLY and FYNNEI. Trimming took 6 bases from V and 4 from J, leaving 10 bases between them. The CDR3 here is CASSFVFYEQYV. CDR3 nucleotides: TGTGCCAGCAGCTTTGTGTTTTACGAGCAGTACGTC.